This entry lists 14 T cell receptor beta chains sequenced from one sample in a study of graft-versus-host responses after intestinal transplantation. Libraries were prepared by immunoSEQ multiplex PCR; TCRdb keeps only in-frame clonotypes and omits some of them. The sample lists roughly 20,000 clones; roughly 70% were seen once. Intraepithelial plus lamina propria lymphocytes were released by processing graft tissue. Sequenced material: ileum tissue, taken about 20 days after intestinal transplant. The receptors derive from a human patient who received an intestinal transplant, so some T cells may come from the graft donor.

The chain is built from TRBV11-3 and TRBJ1-1, with 7 bases identical to TRBD1. The ends lost 3 bases at V and 4 bases at J; junction bases unmatched: 5. In germline, CDR1 is SGHNT, CDR2 YENEEA. This CDR3 is built from 14 residues. The CDR3 sequence is CASSFAGGGTEAFF. The CDR3 DNA is TGTGCCAGCAGCTTTGCAGGGGGTGGCACTGAAGCTTTCTTT.

J is TRBJ1-5 and V is TRBV7-8; 7 nucleotides line up with TRBD1. V shed 5 bases, J shed 1 base, and the junction held 11 bases outside the gene matches. This CDR3 comprises 17 residues. The germline V gene has CDR1 SGHVS and CDR2 FQNEAQ. The CDR3 here is CASSRRQGEGSNQPQHF. DNA of the CDR3: TGTGCCAGCAGCCGTAGACAGGGCGAGGGGAGCAATCAGCCCCAGCATTTT.

The chain carries TRBV4-1 and TRBJ2-1; D not resolved. Germline V gene lookup returns CDR1 MGHRA and CDR2 YSYEKL. The ends were cut back, 2 bases at V and 9 bases at J, with 11 bases in the middle. This CDR3 contains 13 residues. The DNA for the CDR3 is TGCGCCAGCAGCCAAAACGCGGCGGCTGAGCAGTTCTTC. Translated: CASSQNAAAEQFF.

This clone was recorded a few times. The chain recombines TRBV7-9 with TRBJ2-3, with 14 bases that match TRBD2. The CDR3 length is 19 residues. The J segment lost 4 bases and the V segment lost 0 bases, leaving 9 bases of the junction unmatched. CDR1 and CDR2 from the germline V gene are SEHNR and FQNEAQ (reference sequence). CDR3 coding DNA: TGTGCCAGCAGCTTAGCGTTATACGGACTAGCGGGAGGACCAGATACGCAGTATTTT. Residues: CASSLALYGLAGGPDTQYF.

The chain is built from TRBV25-1 and TRBJ2-3; TRBD2 matches at 8 bases. The germline gives CDR1 MGHDK, CDR2 SYGVNS. Germline trimming cut 5 bases from V and 2 bases from J; bases unmatched to any gene: 3. This CDR3 has 14 residues. The CDR3 spells CASSQTSATDTQYF. In nucleotides, the CDR3 is TGTGCCAGCAGTCAGACTAGCGCCACAGATACGCAGTATTTT.

J is TRBJ2-3 and V is TRBV5-4, with 8 bases lining up with TRBD2. The germline CDR1 and CDR2 sequences are SGHNT and YYREEE (reference sequence). This CDR3 region has 16 residues. The V and J ends lost 3 bases and 4 bases, in that order; junction bases with no gene match: 10. The CDR3 is CASSSSLSGGPDTQYF. The DNA for the CDR3 is TGTGCCAGCAGCTCTAGCTTGAGCGGGGGCCCAGATACGCAGTATTTT.

This clone occurred once. J is TRBJ2-3 and V is TRBV11-2; 11 positions match TRBD2. V lost 5 bases and J lost 5; bases outside the gene matches: 6. Per the germline V gene, CDR1 is SGHAT and CDR2 is FQNNGV. This CDR3 spans 15 amino acids. CDR3 DNA sequence: TGTGCCAGCAGCCTTAGCGGGGGGGCCGGAGATACGCAGTATTTT. Translated, it gives CASSLSGGAGDTQYF.

This rearrangement joins TRBV29-1 to TRBJ2-7; 11 positions match TRBD2. This CDR3 spans 18 amino acids. The ends lost 5 bases at V and 0 bases at J; junction bases unmatched: 15. Per germline, CDR1 SQVTM and CDR2 ANQGSEA. The CDR3 loop is CSVLGTSGADLSSYEQYF. DNA of the CDR3: TGCAGCGTTCTCGGGACTAGCGGAGCGGATTTAAGCTCCTACGAGCAGTACTTC.

The genes are TRBV5-1 and TRBJ2-6; tentative D call: TRBD1 (6 bases). Per the germline V gene, CDR1 is SGHRS and CDR2 is YFSETQ. V lost 0 bases and J lost 0, with 16 bases in between. CDR3 size: 19 residues. Here the CDR3 DNA reads TGCGCCAGCAGCTTGGAAGGACAGATACTACCCTCTGGGGCCAACGTCCTGACTTTC. This gives the protein CASSLEGQILPSGANVLTF.

The V gene is TRBV5-6, the J gene TRBJ1-5; D call uncertain. This CDR3 comprises 15 residues. Deletions cut 2 bases from V and 1 base from J, with 10 bases between. The V gene's germline CDR1 is SGHDT and CDR2 YYEEEE. CDR3 sequence reads: CASSFFGLSNQPQHF. Here the CDR3 DNA reads TGTGCCAGCAGCTTCTTCGGGTTGAGCAATCAGCCCCAGCATTTT.

The rearrangement joins TRBV4-1 to TRBJ1-2; D remains unclear. Trimming left V 0 bases short and J 1 base short, with 12 bases between. The CDR3 has 16 residues. The germline V gene has CDR1 MGHRA and CDR2 YSYEKL. The CDR3 protein is CASSQDTVTNNYGYTF. CDR3 nucleotides: TGCGCCAGCAGCCAAGACACGGTCACGAATAACTATGGCTACACCTTC.

The CDR3 spells CASSPLGANTEAFF. CDR3 nucleotides: TGTGCCAGCTCACCTCTAGGGGCGAACACTGAAGCTTTCTTT. This chain connects TRBV18 to TRBJ1-1, with a possible D match to TRBD1 (5 bases). This CDR3 comprises 14 residues. V lost 3 bases and J 1 base, leaving 9 bases between the germline ends. CDR1 is KGHSH and CDR2 is LQKENI in the germline V gene.

V usage is TRBV7-3 and J usage is TRBJ2-2, with D possibly matching TRBD1 (6 bases). Looked up from germline, CDR1 is SGHTA and CDR2 is FQGTGA. This CDR3 is 14 amino acids long. V lost 5 bases and J 2 bases, leaving 9 bases between the germline ends. The CDR3, as DNA: TGTGCCAGCAGCAGGGACATTAACACCGGGGAGCTGTTTTTT. Amino acid sequence: CASSRDINTGELFF. Together with reference TRBV7-3 and TRBJ2-2, the CDR3 gives the full variable domain: GAGVSQTPSNKVTEKGKYVELRCDPISGHTALYWYRQSLGQGPEFLIYFQGTGAADDSGLPNDRFFAVRPEGSVSTLKIQRTERGDSAVYLCASSRDINTGELFFGEGSRLTVL.

The CDR3 loop is CSAHALQQNTEAFF. CDR3 coding DNA: TGCAGCGCCCATGCCTTACAGCAGAACACTGAAGCTTTCTTT. The rearrangement links TRBV29-1 to TRBJ1-1, with D unresolved. CDR1 SQVTM and CDR2 ANQGSEA come from the germline V gene. Trimming removed 7 bases from V and 1 base from J, with 16 bases in between. This CDR3 is built from 14 residues.